A single T cell receptor beta chain is shown here with its context. In the study's own analysis: Reference gene primer amplification gave estimated nucleated cell counts. Clones were read by immunoSEQ multiplex PCR, and TCRdb kept only the in-frame ones, dropping some. Clonal size and the V and J genes are those of that table, whereas D and trimming came from the DNA. The table records 200,000 to 250,000 clones, around nine tenths of them present only once. Germline V gene lookup returns CDR1 SGHVS and CDR2 FNYEAQ. J lost 1 base, V lost 9 bases, and 10 bases had no gene match. This CDR3 is 15 amino acids long. The sample belongs to a study of blood T cell repertoires in COVID-19. As for the study in general: The United States, Italy and Spain provided the acute and convalescent COVID-19 samples. PBMCs, B-cell-depleted T cells, or T cells were the source of the cDNA or gDNA that made up the material.

The TCR sequence derives from a young man with active or convalescent COVID-19. The chain uses TRBV7-6 and TRBJ2-3; 7 nucleotides align to TRBD2. The source material was peripheral blood. The CDR3 DNA follows: TGTGCCAGGAAGGGCGGCGGGAGAGGCACAGATACGCAGTATTTT. Translation gives CARKGGGRGTDTQYF.